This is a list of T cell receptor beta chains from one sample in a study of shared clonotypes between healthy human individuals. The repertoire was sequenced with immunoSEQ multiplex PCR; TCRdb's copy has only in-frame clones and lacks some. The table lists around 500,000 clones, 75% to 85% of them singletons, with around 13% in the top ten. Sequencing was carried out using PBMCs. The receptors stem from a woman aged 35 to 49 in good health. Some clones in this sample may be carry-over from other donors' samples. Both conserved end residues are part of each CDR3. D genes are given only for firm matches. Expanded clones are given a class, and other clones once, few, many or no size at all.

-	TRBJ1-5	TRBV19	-	TGTGCCACCCAAGGAGGGGGAACTAGCAATCAGCCCCAGCATTTT	CATQGGGTSNQPQHF
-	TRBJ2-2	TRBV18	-	TGTGCCAGCTCACCCTTCGGGGAGCTGTTTTTT	CASSPFGELFF
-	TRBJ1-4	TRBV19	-	TGTGCCAGTAGCAGGGATCCAGCTAATGAAAAACTGTTTTTT	CASSRDPANEKLFF
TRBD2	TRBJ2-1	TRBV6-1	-	TGTGCCAGCAGTGGCAGAACGACTAGCGGGAACCCCAATGAGCAGTTCTTC	CASSGRTTSGNPNEQFF
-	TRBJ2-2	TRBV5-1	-	TGCGCCAGCAGCCCTCTGGGTGGGGACACCGGGGAGCTGTTTTTT	CASSPLGGDTGELFF
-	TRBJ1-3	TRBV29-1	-	TGCAGCGTCGAAACCGGAAACACCATATATTTT	CSVETGNTIYF
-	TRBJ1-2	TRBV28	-	TGTGCCGGGGGAGGTTGGAACTATGGCTACACCTTC	CAGGGWNYGYTF
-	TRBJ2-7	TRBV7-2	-	TGTGCCAGCAGTGCTAGGGAGACGCTGTCCTACGAGCAGTACTTC	CASSARETLSYEQYF
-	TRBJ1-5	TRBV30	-	TGTGCCTGGAGTGTATTAAACACGGATCAGCCCCAGCATTTT	CAWSVLNTDQPQHF
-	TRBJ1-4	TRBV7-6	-	TGTGCCAGCAGCCCAGGACCTCGGGGAACGCCGAGGGAACTGTTTTTT	CASSPGPRGTPRELFF
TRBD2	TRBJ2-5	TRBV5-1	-	TGCGCCAGCTTCGCCTCGGGAGGGTTGCAAGAGACCCAGTACTTC	CASFASGGLQETQYF
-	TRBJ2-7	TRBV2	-	TGTGCCAGCAGTCCCCCCCGGCTTGGGTACGAGCAGTACTTC	CASSPPRLGYEQYF
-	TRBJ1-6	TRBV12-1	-	TGTGCCAGCAGCCTGAGGATGAGCGGTTCACCCCTCCACTTT	CASSLRMSGSPLHF
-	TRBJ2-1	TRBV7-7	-	TGTGCTAGCAGCTTGTCCGCTTACAATGAGCAGTTCTTC	CASSLSAYNEQFF
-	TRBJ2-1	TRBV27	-	TGTGCCAGCTCCCCTAGAACGGGGCATGAGCAGTTCTTC	CASSPRTGHEQFF
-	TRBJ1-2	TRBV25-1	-	TGTGCCAGCAGTGAGGCGGAATATGGCTACACCTTC	CASSEAEYGYTF
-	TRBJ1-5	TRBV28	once	TGTGCCAGCAGTTTTAAGTCATTCAGGGTCGATCAGCCCCAGCATTTT	CASSFKSFRVDQPQHF
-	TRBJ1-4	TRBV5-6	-	TGTGCCAGCAGCAGGCAGGGGAGGGGAAAACTGTTTTTT	CASSRQGRGKLFF
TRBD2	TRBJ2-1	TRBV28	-	TGTGCCAGCAGTTCACTAGCGGGAGTTTACAATGAGCAGTTCTTC	CASSSLAGVYNEQFF
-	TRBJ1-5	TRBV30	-	TGTGCCTGGAGTGGGCCTTATAGCAATCAGCCCCAGCATTTT	CAWSGPYSNQPQHF
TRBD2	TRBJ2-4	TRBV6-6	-	TGTGCCAGCAGTGATACGGGGGGATCGAACATTCAGTACTTC	CASSDTGGSNIQYF
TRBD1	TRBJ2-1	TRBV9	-	TGTGCCAGCAGCCCGAGGGGGACAGGGTACAATGAGCAGTTCTTC	CASSPRGTGYNEQFF
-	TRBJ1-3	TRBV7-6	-	TGTGCCAGCAGCTCCAGGCCCCTAGGGGGAAACACCATATATTTT	CASSSRPLGGNTIYF
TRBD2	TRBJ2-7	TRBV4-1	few	TGCGCCAGCAGCCCCGAAAGCGGGAGCCCTTCCTACGAGCAGTACTTC	CASSPESGSPSYEQYF
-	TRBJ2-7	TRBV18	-	TGTGCCAGCTCGACTACCCCCTACGAGCAGTACTTC	CASSTTPYEQYF
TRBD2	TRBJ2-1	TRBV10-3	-	TGTGCCATCAGCGATCTAGCGGGGGGTTCTAATGAGCAGTTCTTC	CAISDLAGGSNEQFF
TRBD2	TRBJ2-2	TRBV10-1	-	TGCGCCAGCAGTGAGAGCGGGATCACCGGGGAGCTGTTTTTT	CASSESGITGELFF
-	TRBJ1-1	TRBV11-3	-	TGTGCCAGCAGCTCTGACAGGACGAGCACTGAAGCTTTCTTT	CASSSDRTSTEAFF
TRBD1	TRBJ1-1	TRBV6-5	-	TGTGCCAGCAGTGCGTCGACAGGGGCGGTGGGTGAAGCTTTCTTT	CASSASTGAVGEAFF
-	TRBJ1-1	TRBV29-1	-	TGCAGCGCAGGTGGGAGCAACACTGAAGCTTTCTTT	CSAGGSNTEAFF
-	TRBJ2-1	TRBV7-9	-	TGTGCCAGCAGCTTACAGGGCGGGGCATACAATGAGCAGTTCTTC	CASSLQGGAYNEQFF
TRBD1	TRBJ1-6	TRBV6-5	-	TGTGCCAGCAGTTACTACCCGGGACAGCCCGATTCACCCCTCCACTTT	CASSYYPGQPDSPLHF
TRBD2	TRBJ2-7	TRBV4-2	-	TGTGCCAGCAGCCCAGGACTAGCGGCCTACGAGCAGTACTTC	CASSPGLAAYEQYF
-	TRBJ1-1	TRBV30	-	TGTGCCTGGAGCTCCCTCACAGGTGCCAACACTGAAGCTTTCTTT	CAWSSLTGANTEAFF
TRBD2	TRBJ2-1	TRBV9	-	TGTGCCAGCAGCGTAGTCCCCGGGACTAGCAACAATGAGCAGTTCTTC	CASSVVPGTSNNEQFF
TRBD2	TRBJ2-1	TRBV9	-	TGTGCCAGCAGCGTAGACCTGGCGGGGACTAGCGGGCGGCATGAGCAGTTCTTC	CASSVDLAGTSGRHEQFF
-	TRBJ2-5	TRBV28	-	TGTGCCAGCAGTTTCGCAGGCCAAGAGACCCAGTACTTC	CASSFAGQETQYF
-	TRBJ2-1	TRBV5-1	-	TGCGCCAGCAGCGTTCAGGGATGGGACAATGAGCAGTTCTTC	CASSVQGWDNEQFF
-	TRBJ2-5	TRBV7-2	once	TGTGCCAGCAGCCCGAACAGGGGAGGGGGAGAGACCCAGTACTTC	CASSPNRGGGETQYF
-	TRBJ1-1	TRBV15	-	TGTGCCACCAGCCCGAGGGGGGCGAACACTGAAGCTTTCTTT	CATSPRGANTEAFF
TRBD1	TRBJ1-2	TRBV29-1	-	TGCAGCGTTGGGGCCGGGACAGGGGCCTATGGCTACACCTTC	CSVGAGTGAYGYTF
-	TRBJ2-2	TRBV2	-	TGTGCCAGCACGGACTTGTTGGGCGGGGAGCTGTTTTTT	CASTDLLGGELFF
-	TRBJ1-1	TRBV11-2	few	TGTGCCAGCAGCCCCACCCGACAGCAAAACACTGAAGCTTTCTTT	CASSPTRQQNTEAFF
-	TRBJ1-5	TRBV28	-	TGTGCCAGCTTCATGGGGGGAGATCAGCCCCAGCATTTT	CASFMGGDQPQHF